This T cell receptor beta chain derives from a study of identical twins. Study-level findings and limits: Insertion counts were lower in abundant cord blood beta clonotypes, a trend that memory repertoires did not show.

Carrying unique molecular identifiers, the cDNA also gained a universal primer site through template switching. TCRdb reprocessed the 5' RACE reads with MiXCR, giving one entry per CDR3 protein. The repertoire consists of about 700,000 distinct CDR3 sequences, with around 6.1% occurring once and the leading ten covering 1.5% to 2%. Everyone who donated was a healthy Caucasian. In the case of this clonotype: Its antigen remains unknown.

V lost 5 bases, J lost 5 bases, and 11 bases stayed unmatched. The CDR3 contains 15 residues. The V gene's germline CDR1 is MNHEY and CDR2 SVGEGT. The V call is TRBV6-2 or TRBV6-3, the J call TRBJ2-5; 7 positions match TRBD1. This clonotype was sampled from a young man in good health. The sequenced material came from naive T cells sorted from blood. CDR3 region: CASSQLGGASETQYF. The CDR3 DNA reads TGTGCCAGCAGTCAATTAGGGGGCGCGTCGGAGACCCAGTACTTC.